The clone carrying this T cell receptor beta chain was found once. The antigen remains unidentified. The source of the sample is a study of T cell responses to AZD1222 COVID-19 vaccine. Turning to the study itself: Combined were second doses at about 4 or about 12 weeks.

Findings and caveats of the study: Two AZD1222 doses significantly raised spike-specific TCR breadth and depth over controls. Baseline antibody screening turned up just a handful of seropositive AZD1222 recipients. White British ancestry dominated among donors, who included more females, and clonal diversity was possibly underestimated.

Generated by immunoSEQ multiplex PCR, the TCRdb table keeps only in-frame clones and is missing some. Of over 100,000 clones detected, 85% to 90% appear once; the ten largest clones hold 20% to 25%. CDR1 is MNHEY, CDR2 SVGEGT, per germline. The CDR3 runs 16 residues. V was cut by 5 bases and J by 0 bases, with 14 bases left in between. This specimen consisted of peripheral blood, obtained on day 0 of AZD1222 vaccination. The source of this sequence is an adult in good health. The rearrangement uses TRBV6-2 or TRBV6-3 and TRBJ1-5; D gene unclear. The CDR3 nucleotides are TGTGCCAGCAGTCTCGGCAGTGGTTATAGCAATCAGCCCCAGCATTTT. Translating it yields CASSLGSGYSNQPQHF.